This TCR beta chain was recovered during a study of blood T cell repertoires in COVID-19 (dated by TCRdb to the early 2020s). Some background on the complete study: Samples from collaborators originated in the United States, Italy and Spain and spanned both the acute and convalescent phases of COVID-19. The material from the prospective study consisted of cDNA or gDNA derived from T cells, B-cell-depleted T cells, or PBMCs. Subjects who had been exposed to COVID-19, were actively infected with it, or had recovered from it provided the deeply sampled blood TCRbeta repertoires that made up the dataset. The repertoires were made available in a free public database intended to serve as a resource for research on the immune response to SARS-CoV-2. Samples were obtained from the ongoing ImmuneRACE study (first 160 participants) and from 1,254 subjects provided by 6 global collaborators. A de-identified subject ID, COVID-19 status, age in years and sex were almost always included in the sample metadata. Where HLA class I and class II types were available, the types were taken from metadata supplied by the sample provider, not from assay-based typing. General study outcomes and caveats: The amount of clinical and demographic metadata varied by source and participant and was provided uncurated.

Looking up the germline V gene yields CDR1 WSHSY and CDR2 SAAADI. V trim: 1 base; J trim: 5 bases; unmatched bases: 1. Taken from cysteine to phenylalanine, the CDR3 has 14 residues. This entry keeps only the CDR3 DNA: 42 bases, framed from base 1. To note about this clone: Which antigen it targets is not known. No much larger clone exists at a distance of one base, and base qualities are not known.

TCRbeta CDR3 regions were amplified from genomic DNA by means of the immunoSEQ Assay, a bias-controlled multiplex PCR. The authors' pipeline ran thus. Within the assay, amplification of reference gene primers was used to estimate how many nucleated cells each sample contained. Sequence reads were collapsed and filtered to measure the absolute abundance of every unique TCRbeta CDR3 rearrangement. For each sample, productive Simpson clonality was calculated as the square root of Simpson's diversity index across productive rearrangements. TCRdb took this table from immuneACCESS and kept in-frame rearrangements with V and J called. Such tables lack part of the clones; where checked against another copy, unresolved V genes explain under half of the gap, and the rest is unexplained. D and trimming come from the DNA, and the V and J calls and clone size come from that table. The sample table contains around 180,000 clones; only one count was recorded for about 87% of them. Roughly 26% of the sample rests with the top ten.

Each collaborating institution followed its own protocols to collect whole blood in K2EDTA tubes. For TCRbeta analysis, collaborators shipped samples in one of three forms: frozen whole blood, isolated PBMCs, or DNA extracted from either of those sample types. Sequences were obtained from peripheral blood. The chain links TRBV10-2 with TRBJ2-2, and TRBD1 aligns with 7 junction nucleotides. The TCR sequence derives from a man between 60 and 75 years old with acute or convalescent COVID-19. The CDR3 protein: CASSELQGTGELFF. The bases are TGCGCCAGCAGTGAGTTACAGGGGACCGGGGAGCTGTTTTTT.